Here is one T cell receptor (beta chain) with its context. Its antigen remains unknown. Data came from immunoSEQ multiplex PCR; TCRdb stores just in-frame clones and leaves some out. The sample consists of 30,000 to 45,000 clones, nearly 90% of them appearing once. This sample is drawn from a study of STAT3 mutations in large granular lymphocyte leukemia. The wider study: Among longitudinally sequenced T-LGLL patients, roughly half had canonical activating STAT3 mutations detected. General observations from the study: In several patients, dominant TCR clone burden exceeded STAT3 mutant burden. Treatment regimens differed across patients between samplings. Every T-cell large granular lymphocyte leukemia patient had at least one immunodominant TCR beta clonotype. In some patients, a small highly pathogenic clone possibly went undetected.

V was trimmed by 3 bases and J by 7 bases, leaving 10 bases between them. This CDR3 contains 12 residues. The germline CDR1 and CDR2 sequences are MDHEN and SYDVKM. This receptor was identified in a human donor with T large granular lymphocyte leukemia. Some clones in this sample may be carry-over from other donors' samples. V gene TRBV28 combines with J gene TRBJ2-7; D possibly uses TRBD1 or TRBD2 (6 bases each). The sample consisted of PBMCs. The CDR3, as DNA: TGTGCCAGCAGTTTGGAAGGGGGGGAGCAGTACTTC. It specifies CASSLEGGEQYF.